Below are 9 T cell receptor beta chains sequenced from a single sample in a study of cytomegalovirus exposure and HLA in healthy donors. This PCR relied on a set of 60 Vbeta primers and 13 Jbeta primers. The protocol was immunoSEQ multiplex PCR, while the TCRdb copy is restricted to in-frame clones and leaves out a portion. The sample contains nearly 200,000 clones, around 87% of which appear only once. Material for sequencing was PBMCs. These receptors were obtained from a man aged 25 to 40 in good health and CMV-seronegative.

This clone was detected once. CDR3 residues: CASSYGQLQPLHF. CDR3 in DNA: TGTGCCAGCTCATATGGACAGCTACAGCCCCTCCACTTT. This chain joins TRBV6-5 and TRBJ1-6; maybe TRBD1 (6 bases). Looked up from germline, CDR1 is MNHEY and CDR2 is SVGAGI. V was clipped by 8 bases and J by 13 bases, with 18 bases between them. The CDR3 loop spans 13 amino acids.

V usage is TRBV15 and J usage is TRBJ1-1; D ambiguous. The CDR3 spans 13 residues. Between the trimmed V and J ends, which lost 3 bases and 6 bases, there was a span of 11 bases. CDR1 and CDR2 from the germline V gene are LNHNV and YYDKDF (reference sequence). CDR3 nucleotide sequence: TGTGCCACCAGCAGGAAACAGAGCTCTGAAGCTTTCTTT. Translated: CATSRKQSSEAFF. The variable domain in full, with the rest retrieved from reference TRBV15 and TRBJ1-1, is DAMVIQNPRYQVTQFGKPVTLSCSQTLNHNVMYWYQQKSSQAPKLLFHYYDKDFNNEADTPDNFQSRRPNTSFCFLDIRSPGLGDTAMYLCATSRKQSSEAFFGQGTRLTVV.

A single count supports this clone. The chain joins TRBV6-1 to TRBJ2-7; D is possibly TRBD1 (6 bases). The CDR3 contains 18 residues. V gave up 4 bases and J gave up 5 bases, with 27 bases separating them. Germline values: CDR1 MNHNS, CDR2 SASEGT. CDR3 amino acids: CASSAQNPGLRWDNEQYF. The DNA for the CDR3 is TGTGCCAGCAGTGCCCAAAACCCCGGACTCCGGTGGGACAACGAGCAGTACTTC.

This chain joins TRBV19 and TRBJ2-4; a possible D gene is TRBD2 (6 bases). The V end lost 3 bases, the J end lost 6 bases, and 9 bases lay between the germline ends. Germline loops: CDR1 LNHDA, CDR2 SQIVND (reference sequence). This CDR3 is 13 amino acids long. The CDR3 sequence is CASSIGGPNIQYF. DNA for the CDR3: TGTGCCAGTAGTATCGGGGGTCCAAACATTCAGTACTTC.

J is TRBJ1-5 and V is TRBV19; 9 bases are shared with TRBD1. Germline CDR1 is LNHDA and CDR2 is SQIVND (reference sequence). There are 17 residues in the CDR3. The ends lost 5 bases at V and 4 bases at J; junction bases unmatched: 12. The CDR3 nucleotides are TGTGCCAGTAGTCCGGGGGGACAGGGAAGGGGGAATCAGCCCCAGCATTTT. Translation gives CASSPGGQGRGNQPQHF.

The rearrangement joins TRBV6-4 to TRBJ2-1; 7 positions match TRBD2. The CDR3 runs 14 residues. From germline, CDR1 is MRHNA and CDR2 SNTAGT. V was pared by 2 bases and J by 7 bases, with 5 bases of the junction left unmatched. CDR3 nucleotide sequence: TGTGCCAGCAGTGACCTAGCGGTAGGTAATGAGCAGTTCTTC. Protein sequence: CASSDLAVGNEQFF.

The chain joins TRBV27 to TRBJ2-7; 10 nucleotides line up with TRBD2. Germline V lookup: CDR1 MNHEY, CDR2 SMNVEV (reference sequence). With V trimmed by 1 base and J by 6 bases, 6 bases remained unmatched. This CDR3 is 15 amino acids long. The CDR3 spells CASSLLASGSLEQYF. As DNA, the CDR3 is TGTGCCAGCAGTTTATTGGCTAGCGGGAGCCTCGAGCAGTACTTC.

The sample holds one count of this clone. J is TRBJ2-5 and V is TRBV28; 9 nucleotides match TRBD1. This CDR3 contains 15 residues. The V gene end was trimmed by 9 bases and the J gene end by 5 bases; junction bases not matched to a gene: 13. CDR1 and CDR2 from the germline V gene are MDHEN and SYDVKM. The CDR3 is CASGRGQGTWETQYF. CDR3 nucleotides: TGTGCCAGTGGTCGGGGACAGGGTACATGGGAGACCCAGTACTTC. Drawing the rest from reference TRBV28 and TRBJ2-5, the complete variable domain is DVKVTQSSRYLVKRTGEKVFLECVQDMDHENMFWYRQDPGLGLRLIYFSYDVKMKEKGDIPEGYSVSREKKERFSLILESASTNQTSMYLCASGRGQGTWETQYFGPGTRLLVL.

V is TRBV14 and J is TRBJ2-3; maybe TRBD2 (5 bases). This CDR3 has 12 residues. CDR1 and CDR2 (germline): SGHDN, FVKESK. V was pared by 4 bases and J by 7 bases, with 9 bases between. The CDR3 loop reads CASSPSGNTQYF. Written as DNA, the CDR3 is TGTGCCAGCAGCCCCTCGGGGAATACGCAGTATTTT.